The 13 T cell receptor beta chains below were found in one sample sequenced in a study of identical twins. TCRdb independently ran MiXCR on the 5' RACE reads; one entry per CDR3 protein. The sample carries some 440,000 distinct CDR3 sequences, roughly 24% recorded once. This same sample was also taken into another study, of T cells expressing NK-cell markers.

The sequencing sample was made of CD4+ T cells sorted from blood. The receptor source for this set is a woman younger than 30 in good health.

This chain uses TRBV11-2 with TRBJ1-4; D unclear. CDR3 length equals 14 residues. CDR1 is SGHAT and CDR2 is FQNNGV in the germline V gene. V dropped 1 base and J dropped 4 bases, with 7 bases sitting between them. The CDR3 sequence: CASSLVPDNEKLFF. The CDR3 DNA sequence: TGTGCCAGCAGCTTAGTCCCAGATAATGAAAAACTGTTTTTT.

This clonotype was found a few times. The genes are TRBV20-1 and TRBJ2-5, with 8 bases that match TRBD2. There are 14 residues in the CDR3. From germline, CDR1 is DFQATT and CDR2 SNEGSKA (reference sequence). Losses at the gene ends were 5 bases for V and 4 bases for J; bases not matched to a gene: 9. CDR3 coding DNA: TGCAGTGCTCCCTATGGACTAGCAGCAGAGACCCAGTACTTC. It codes for CSAPYGLAAETQYF.

V gene TRBV20-1 combines with J gene TRBJ2-5; D is possibly TRBD1 (6 bases). Germline V gives CDR1 DFQATT, CDR2 SNEGSKA (reference sequence). The ends were cut back, 5 bases at V and 5 bases at J, with 12 bases in the middle. The CDR3 is 12 residues long. The CDR3 bases are TGCAGTGCTCAGAGGGGGTTGGAGACCCAGTACTTC. Amino acids: CSAQRGLETQYF.

This clonotype was observed a few times. CDR3 loop: CASSLAGARDGNTQYF. The CDR3 nucleotides are TGCGCCAGCAGCTTGGCCGGGGCTAGGGACGGGAATACGCAGTATTTT. This sequence joins TRBV5-1 and TRBJ2-3, with D perhaps being TRBD1 or TRBD2 (5 bases each). The CDR3 consists of 16 residues. V was clipped by 0 bases and J by 7 bases, with 18 bases between them. Germline V gene lookup returns CDR1 SGHRS and CDR2 YFSETQ.

This clonotype has more than one count but fewer than ten. The CDR3 nucleotides read TGTGCCAGCAGCCAAGATTTCGTGGACGCAGAGCAGTTCTTC. This gives the protein CASSQDFVDAEQFF. This chain uses TRBV4-2 with TRBJ2-1; no clear D. Trimming cost V 0 bases and J 10 bases, with 13 bases left between them. Germline CDR1 is LGHNA and CDR2 is YNFKEQ. This CDR3 contains 14 residues.

This clonotype was observed many times. The chain couples TRBV5-1 to TRBJ2-7, with 10 bases lining up with TRBD2. The trim removed 5 bases at V and 0 bases at J, leaving 2 bases unmatched. Germline V gene data show CDR1 as SGHRS and CDR2 as YFSETQ. The CDR3 extends over 14 amino acids. The CDR3 loop is CASSSSGSSYEQYF. Here the CDR3 DNA reads TGCGCCAGCAGTTCTAGCGGGAGCTCCTACGAGCAGTACTTC.

This chain joins TRBV6-1 and TRBJ2-1; 7 bases are a match to TRBD2. CDR1 and CDR2 (germline): MNHNS, SASEGT. The CDR3 is 15 amino acids. J was trimmed by 9 bases and V by 7 bases; bases with no gene match: 15. The CDR3 DNA reads as TGTGCCAGCAAAGTGTGGGCGGGAGTGTTGGGTGAGCAGTTCTTC. As protein: CASKVWAGVLGEQFF.

As DNA, the CDR3 is TGTGCCAGCAGCCCCGTCCGACAGTTGGGGCATGAGCAGTTCTTC. Its protein product is CASSPVRQLGHEQFF. The J gene is TRBJ2-1, the V gene TRBV14, with D possibly being TRBD1 (5 bases). V was trimmed by 4 bases and J by 8 bases, leaving 18 bases between them. The germline CDR1 and CDR2 sequences are SGHDN and FVKESK. The CDR3 length is 15 residues.

This clonotype has more than one count but fewer than ten. The chain employs TRBV21-1 and TRBJ2-5. TRBV21-1 is a pseudogene segment. This CDR3 region has 10 residues. Written as DNA, the CDR3 is TGTGCCAGGGGTGAGGAGACCCAGTACTTC. This sequence encodes CARGEETQYF.

The chain links TRBV9 to TRBJ2-7; the match to TRBD1 covers 11 bases. V dropped 6 bases and J dropped 5; count of bases not matched to a gene: 7. The CDR3 runs to 14 residues. Germline V gives CDR1 SGDLS, CDR2 YYNGEE. The CDR3: CASNLGQGVNEQYF. CDR3 bases: TGTGCCAGCAATCTGGGACAGGGGGTCAACGAGCAGTACTTC.

The chain has TRBV7-2 and TRBJ2-1, with TRBD1 as a possible D gene (6 bases). This CDR3 contains 14 residues. V was shortened by 1 base and J by 7 bases, with 11 bases between the two germline ends. The germline V gene has CDR1 SGHTA and CDR2 FQGNSA. CDR3 DNA sequence: TGTGCCAGCAGCTTAGTGACAGGAAATAATGAGCAGTTCTTC. Amino acid sequence: CASSLVTGNNEQFF. Full variable domain (missing parts from reference TRBV7-2 and TRBJ2-1): GAGVSQSPSNKVTEKGKDVELRCDPISGHTALYWYRQSLGQGLEFLIYFQGNSAPDKSGLPSDRFSAERTGGSVSTLTIQRTQQEDSAVYLCASSLVTGNNEQFFGPGTRLTVL.

This chain links TRBV20-1 with TRBJ1-1; TRBD1 matches 10 bases. Germline V gene lookup returns CDR1 DFQATT and CDR2 SNEGSKA (reference sequence). After removal of 5 bases from V and 5 bases from J, the junction contained 5 bases not matched to a gene. The CDR3 runs to 13 residues. The DNA of the CDR3 is TGCAGTGCTGCCGACAGGGGGCCAACTGAAGCTTTCTTT. It specifies CSAADRGPTEAFF.

The genes are TRBV20-1 and TRBJ2-7; D unresolved. Trimming cost V 4 bases and J 0 bases, with 13 bases left between them. The CDR3 extends over 14 amino acids. Germline loops: CDR1 DFQATT, CDR2 SNEGSKA (reference sequence). The DNA for the CDR3 is TGCAGTGCTATATCCCCGGAGAGCTCCTACGAGCAGTACTTC. Translating it yields CSAISPESSYEQYF.